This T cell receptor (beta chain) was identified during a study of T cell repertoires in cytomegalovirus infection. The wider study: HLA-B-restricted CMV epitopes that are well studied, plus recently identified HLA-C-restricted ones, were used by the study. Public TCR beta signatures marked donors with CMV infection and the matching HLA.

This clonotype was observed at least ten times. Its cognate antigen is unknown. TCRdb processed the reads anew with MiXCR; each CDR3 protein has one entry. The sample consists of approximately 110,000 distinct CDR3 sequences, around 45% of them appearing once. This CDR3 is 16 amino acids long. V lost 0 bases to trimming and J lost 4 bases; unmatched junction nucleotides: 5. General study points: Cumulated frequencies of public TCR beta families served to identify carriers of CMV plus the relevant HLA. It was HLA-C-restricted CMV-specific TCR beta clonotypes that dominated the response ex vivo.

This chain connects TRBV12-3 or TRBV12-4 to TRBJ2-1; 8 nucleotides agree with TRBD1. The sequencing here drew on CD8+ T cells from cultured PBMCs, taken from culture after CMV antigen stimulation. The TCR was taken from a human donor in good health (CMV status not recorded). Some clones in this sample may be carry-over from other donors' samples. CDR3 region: CASSLAYWTGYNEQFF. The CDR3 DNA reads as TGTGCCAGCAGTTTAGCGTATTGGACAGGGTACAATGAGCAGTTCTTC.